These 27 T cell receptor beta chains were sequenced from one sample in a study of spatial heterogeneity in lung cancer. Time point defined: blood at routine non-recurrence follow-up after resection. One entry per CDR3 protein, called by TCRdb with MiXCR from the 5' RACE reads. The sample comprises just over 70,000 distinct CDR3 sequences, about 8.2% of which are singletons, and less than 2% rests with the top ten. The sequencing here drew on PBMCs, taken at follow-up. The receptors stem from a female donor with early-stage non-small cell lung cancer.

Ten or more counts support this clonotype. The V call is TRBV7-8, the J call TRBJ2-3; weak D call: TRBD1 (5 bases). The V end lost 5 bases, the J end lost 2 bases, and 11 bases lay between the germline ends. The CDR3 has 14 residues. The germline gives CDR1 SGHVS, CDR2 FQNEAQ. The CDR3 DNA sequence: TGTGCCAGCAGCATCCCGACAGTCACAGATACGCAGTATTTT. Protein: CASSIPTVTDTQYF. Supplemented by reference TRBV7-8 and TRBJ2-3, the full variable domain reads GAGVSQSPRYKVAKRGQDVALRCDPISGHVSLFWYQQALGQGPEFLTYFQNEAQLDKSGLPSDRFFAERPEGSVSTLKIQRTQQEDSAVYLCASSIPTVTDTQYFGPGTRLTVL.

This clonotype was found a few times. This chain uses TRBV7-9 with TRBJ2-3; TRBD2 might be the D (5 bases). V was pared by 6 bases and J by 6 bases, with 10 bases between. The CDR3 covers 12 residues. Germline V gene sequence: CDR1 SEHNR, CDR2 FQNEAQ (reference sequence). CDR3 nucleotides: TGTGCCAGCAGAAGAGGGTCGGATACGCAGTATTTT. It specifies CASRRGSDTQYF.

At least ten counts were recorded for this clonotype. The chain combines TRBV6-1 with TRBJ1-6; D perhaps matches TRBD1 (5 bases). The V gene lost 7 bases and the J gene lost 7 bases, with 11 bases spanning the gap. CDR1 MNHNS and CDR2 SASEGT come from the germline V gene. This CDR3 is 13 amino acids long. The CDR3 sequence is CASKTVRNSPLHF. In nucleotides, the CDR3 is TGTGCCAGCAAGACAGTTCGGAATTCACCCCTCCACTTT.

This clonotype has at least ten counts. J is TRBJ1-1 and V is TRBV5-1; tentatively, D is TRBD1 (6 bases). The V gene's germline CDR1 is SGHRS and CDR2 YFSETQ. The CDR3 has 15 residues. V dropped 3 bases and J dropped 5 bases, with 17 bases sitting between them. DNA of the CDR3: TGCGCCAGCAGCTCCGGGACACCTTGGGGGACTGAAGCTTTCTTT. Encoded protein: CASSSGTPWGTEAFF.

The genes are TRBV3-1 and TRBJ2-4; D is unclear. V was shortened by 0 bases and J by 0 bases, with 6 bases between the two germline ends. CDR3 length: 15 residues. Looked up from germline, CDR1 is LGHDT and CDR2 is YNNKEL (reference sequence). The DNA for the CDR3 is TGTGCCAGCAGCCAAGAACTTTTAGCCAAAAACATTCAGTACTTC. It encodes CASSQELLAKNIQYF.

This clonotype has ten or more counts. This sequence joins TRBV29-1 and TRBJ1-2; the match to TRBD1 covers 8 bases. V gave up 3 bases and J gave up 5 bases; unmatched junction bases: 5. This CDR3 is built from 13 residues. Germline loops: CDR1 SQVTM, CDR2 ANQGSEA. The DNA for the CDR3 is TGCAGCGTTGACAGGGGGCCACTGTATGGCTACACCTTC. This sequence encodes CSVDRGPLYGYTF.

This clonotype showed up just a few times. The gene calls are TRBV5-5 and TRBJ1-5, with D possibly matching TRBD1 (5 bases). Germline CDR1 and CDR2: SGHKS and YYEKEE (reference sequence). V gave up 0 bases and J gave up 4 bases, with 8 bases separating them. This CDR3 has 14 amino acids. The CDR3 loop reads CASSLVGENQPQHF. CDR3 bases: TGTGCCAGCAGCTTGGTGGGGGAAAATCAGCCCCAGCATTTT.

This clonotype was counted ten times or more. The chain recombines TRBV4-1 with TRBJ2-1; 11 nucleotides align to TRBD2. With 3 bases clipped from V and 0 bases from J, the junction kept 1 base outside the gene matches. Germline V gene sequence: CDR1 MGHRA, CDR2 YSYEKL. The CDR3 length is 16 residues. CDR3 bases: TGCGCCAGCAGCCAGGGGACTAGCGGCTCCTACAATGAGCAGTTCTTC. Translation gives CASSQGTSGSYNEQFF.

The CDR3 DNA sequence: TGTGCCAGCAGCCCCTGGACAGGGCCCACCGGGGAGCTGTTTTTT. It encodes CASSPWTGPTGELFF. The gene calls are TRBV9 and TRBJ2-2; 8 nucleotides align to TRBD1. Trimming at V came to 4 bases and at J to 4 bases, leaving 6 bases not matched to a gene. The CDR3 totals 15 residues. CDR1 and CDR2 from the germline V gene are SGDLS and YYNGEE.

The table lists this clonotype with a few counts. The chain employs TRBV19 and TRBJ2-1; the match to TRBD1 covers 7 bases. This CDR3 region has 14 residues. Trimming at V came to 7 bases and at J to 2 bases, leaving 5 bases not matched to a gene. CDR1 is LNHDA and CDR2 is SQIVND in the germline V gene (reference sequence). The CDR3 DNA reads TGTGCCAGTATCCGACAGGGACCCTACAATGAGCAGTTCTTC. Its translation is CASIRQGPYNEQFF.

This clonotype was detected ten times or more. The rearrangement links TRBV5-1 to TRBJ2-1, with 7 bases matching TRBD2. The CDR3 totals 14 residues. J was trimmed by 4 bases and V by 0 bases; bases with no gene match: 1. The germline CDR1 and CDR2 sequences are SGHRS and YFSETQ. CDR3 in amino acids: CASSLGTSYNEQFF. The CDR3 DNA reads as TGCGCCAGCAGCTTGGGGACTAGTTACAATGAGCAGTTCTTC.

CDR3 DNA: TGTGCCAGCAGTTCCTATGGGACCCAGTACTTC. Protein sequence: CASSSYGTQYF. V gene TRBV7-9 combines with J gene TRBJ2-5; D call uncertain. V was cut by 6 bases and J by 7 bases, with 9 bases left in between. The CDR3 contains 11 residues. Germline V gene lookup returns CDR1 SEHNR and CDR2 FQNEAQ (reference sequence).

This chain connects TRBV27 to TRBJ2-2, with 9 bases matching TRBD2. CDR3 length: 14 amino acids. J lost 3 bases, V lost 8 bases, and 4 bases had no gene match. Germline assignment: CDR1 MNHEY and CDR2 SMNVEV (reference sequence). In DNA, the CDR3 is TGTGCCAGCGCGAGACTAGCGGACACCGGGGAGCTGTTTTTT. Translation gives CASARLADTGELFF.

At least ten counts were recorded for this clonotype. The chain joins TRBV9 to TRBJ1-5, with D hard to call. The CDR3 runs to 14 residues. CDR1 SGDLS and CDR2 YYNGEE come from the germline V gene. V shed 0 bases and J shed 3 bases, with 7 bases lying between them. The CDR3 DNA follows: TGTGCCAGCAGCGTAGGTAGTTACAATCAGCCCCAGCATTTT. This translates into CASSVGSYNQPQHF.

The table lists this clonotype with many counts. J is TRBJ2-1 and V is TRBV5-4, with D perhaps matching TRBD2 (5 bases). V was trimmed by 0 bases and J by 7 bases, leaving 11 bases between them. This CDR3 has 14 residues. Germline V gives CDR1 SGHNT, CDR2 YYREEE (reference sequence). The chain's CDR3 is CASSLDGRLNEQFF. As DNA, the CDR3 is TGTGCCAGCAGCTTGGACGGGCGACTAAATGAGCAGTTCTTC.

On this clonotype: A read error may produce the germline difference seen at one junction end. The V call is TRBV2, the J call TRBJ2-2; no definite D call. The CDR3 is 13 residues long. Germline lookup yields CDR1 SNHLY and CDR2 FYNNEI. CDR3 in DNA: TGTGCCAGCGGTGAACGGGCAACCGGGGAGCTGTTTTTT. Its translation: CASGERATGELFF.

In its sample, this clonotype was seen a few times. The chain has TRBV2 and TRBJ2-5; the D gene is possibly TRBD1 (5 bases). Trimming cost V 8 bases and J 9 bases, with 16 bases left between them. This CDR3 contains 12 residues. The germline V gene has CDR1 SNHLY and CDR2 FYNNEI. DNA of the CDR3: TGTGCCAGCGAACGGCAGGGAAGGGCCCAGTACTTC. Residues: CASERQGRAQYF. The full variable domain, in which reference TRBV2 and TRBJ2-5 provide the parts outside the CDR3, is EPEVTQTPSHQVTQMGQEVILRCVPISNHLYFYWYRQILGQKVEFLVSFYNNEISEKSEIFDDQFSVERPDGSNFTLKIRSTKLEDSAMYFCASERQGRAQYFGPGTRLLVL.

This clonotype was counted at least ten times. The chain combines TRBV7-2 with TRBJ2-1; D not resolved. This CDR3 region has 14 residues. The germline CDR1 and CDR2 sequences are SGHTA and FQGNSA. Trimming cost V 2 bases and J 11 bases, with 16 bases left between them. The CDR3 sequence is CASSLSWPRGKQFF. The CDR3 DNA sequence: TGTGCCAGCAGCTTATCCTGGCCCCGTGGTAAGCAGTTCTTC. The whole variable domain, filled in from reference TRBV7-2 and TRBJ2-1, reads GAGVSQSPSNKVTEKGKDVELRCDPISGHTALYWYRQSLGQGLEFLIYFQGNSAPDKSGLPSDRFSAERTGGSVSTLTIQRTQQEDSAVYLCASSLSWPRGKQFFGPGTRLTVL.

The table lists this clonotype with many counts. V and J are TRBV5-4 and TRBJ2-7; D gene uncertain. V dropped 4 bases and J dropped 1 base, with 15 bases sitting between them. This CDR3 has 15 residues. The germline V gene has CDR1 SGHNT and CDR2 YYREEE (reference sequence). CDR3 residues: CASSAGWASSYEQYF. CDR3 coding DNA: TGTGCCAGCAGCGCTGGGTGGGCGAGTTCCTACGAGCAGTACTTC.

This chain joins TRBV7-2 and TRBJ2-5; possible D gene TRBD2, 6 bases. V shed 5 bases and J shed 3 bases, with 16 bases lying between them. Per the germline V gene, CDR1 is SGHTA and CDR2 is FQGNSA. This CDR3 region has 15 residues. The CDR3 loop reads CASSIRTGGEETQYF. Here the CDR3 DNA reads TGTGCCAGCAGCATTAGGACTGGCGGGGAAGAGACCCAGTACTTC.

This clonotype was counted at least ten times. The V gene is TRBV30, the J gene TRBJ2-3, with no clear D. CDR3 size: 13 residues. Between the trimmed V and J ends, which lost 0 bases and 5 bases, there was a span of 9 bases. From germline, CDR1 is GTSNPN and CDR2 SVGIG (reference sequence). The CDR3 region has the DNA TGTGCCTGGAGTGTCCTCGGGCTAGATACGCAGTATTTT. It yields the protein CAWSVLGLDTQYF.

This clonotype has just a few counts. The CDR3 is CASSPSGLNTGELFF. The CDR3 bases are TGTGCCAGCAGCCCGAGCGGTCTGAACACCGGGGAGCTGTTTTTT. The rearrangement uses TRBV7-9 and TRBJ2-2; D is perhaps TRBD2 (5 bases). Trimming pared 5 bases from V and 1 base from J, leaving 11 bases between. Germline CDR1 SEHNR, CDR2 FQNEAQ (reference sequence). This CDR3 has 15 amino acids. The full variable domain, completed using reference TRBV7-9 and TRBJ2-2, is DTGVSQNPRHKITKRGQNVTFRCDPISEHNRLYWYRQTLGQGPEFLTYFQNEAQLEKSRLLSDRFSAERPKGSFSTLEIQRTEQGDSAMYLCASSPSGLNTGELFFGEGSRLTVL.

This clonotype showed up many times. The chain joins TRBV2 to TRBJ1-1; D gene uncertain. The CDR3 loop spans 13 amino acids. CDR1 and CDR2 from the germline V gene are SNHLY and FYNNEI. V shed 5 bases and J shed 4 bases, with 11 bases lying between them. This CDR3 is CASSYEGVTEAFF. The CDR3 DNA reads as TGTGCCAGCAGTTACGAAGGCGTCACTGAAGCTTTCTTT.

The chain employs TRBV25-1 and TRBJ2-7; D is uncertain. Trimming took off 4 bases at V and 4 bases at J, with 5 bases between the two ends. The CDR3 loop spans 11 amino acids. CDR1 and CDR2 from the germline V gene are MGHDK and SYGVNS. The CDR3 DNA reads TGTGCCAGCAGTGTCGAGTACGAGCAGTACTTC. This translates into CASSVEYEQYF.

The sample holds a few counts of this clonotype. The chain is built from TRBV20-1 and TRBJ1-1; possibly TRBD1 for D (5 bases). The CDR3 is made up of 13 amino acids. Trimming left V 5 bases short and J 2 bases short, with 12 bases between. Germline loops: CDR1 DFQATT, CDR2 SNEGSKA (reference sequence). The CDR3 spells CSAPGTENTEAFF. DNA of the CDR3: TGCAGTGCTCCCGGGACGGAAAACACTGAAGCTTTCTTT.

With regard to this clonotype: The junction does not match germline at one end; this may be a read error. J is TRBJ2-3 and V is TRBV5-1, with TRBD1 as a possible D gene (5 bases). The V gene's germline CDR1 is SGHRS and CDR2 YFSETQ. The length of the CDR3 is 16 residues. CDR3 nucleotide sequence: TGCGTCAGCAGAGAAGGGGTCTCTGGGGGCACAGATACGCAGTATTTT. The encoded protein is CVSREGVSGGTDTQYF.

This clonotype was counted only a few times. V and J are TRBV3-1 and TRBJ2-1; TRBD1 agrees at 11 bases. Germline V gene lookup returns CDR1 LGHDT and CDR2 YNNKEL (reference sequence). V gave up 3 bases and J gave up 6 bases; unmatched junction bases: 7. This CDR3 has 16 residues. The DNA of the CDR3 is TGTGCCAGCAGCCATGCCCCGGGACAGGGGGGCAATGAGCAGTTCTTC. It translates to CASSHAPGQGGNEQFF.